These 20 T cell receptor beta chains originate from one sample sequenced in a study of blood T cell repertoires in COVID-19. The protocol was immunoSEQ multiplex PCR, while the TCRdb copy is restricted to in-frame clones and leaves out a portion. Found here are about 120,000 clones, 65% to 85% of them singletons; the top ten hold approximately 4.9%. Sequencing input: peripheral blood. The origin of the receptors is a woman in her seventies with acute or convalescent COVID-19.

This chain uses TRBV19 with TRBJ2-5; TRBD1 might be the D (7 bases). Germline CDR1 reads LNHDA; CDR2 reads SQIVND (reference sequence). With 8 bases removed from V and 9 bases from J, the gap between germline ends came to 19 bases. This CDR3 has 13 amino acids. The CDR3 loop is CASGGTAGGAQYF. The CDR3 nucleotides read TGTGCCAGTGGAGGGACAGCCGGCGGGGCCCAGTACTTC.

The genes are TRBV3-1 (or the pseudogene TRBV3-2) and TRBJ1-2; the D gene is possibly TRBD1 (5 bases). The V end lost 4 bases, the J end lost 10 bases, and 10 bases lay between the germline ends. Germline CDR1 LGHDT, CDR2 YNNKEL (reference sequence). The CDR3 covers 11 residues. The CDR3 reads CASSLSGAYTF. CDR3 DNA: TGTGCCAGCAGCCTCAGTGGGGCCTACACCTTC.

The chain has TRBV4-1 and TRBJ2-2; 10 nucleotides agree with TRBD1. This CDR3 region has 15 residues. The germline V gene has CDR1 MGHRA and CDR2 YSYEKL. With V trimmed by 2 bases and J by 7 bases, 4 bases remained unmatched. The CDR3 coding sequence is TGCGCCAGCAGCCAACCAAGGACAGGGGGCGGGGAGCTGTTTTTT. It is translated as CASSQPRTGGGELFF.

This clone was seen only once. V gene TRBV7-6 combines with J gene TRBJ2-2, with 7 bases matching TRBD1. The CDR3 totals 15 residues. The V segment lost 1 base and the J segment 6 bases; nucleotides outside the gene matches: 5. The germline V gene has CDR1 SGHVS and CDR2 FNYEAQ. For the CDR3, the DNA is TGTGCCAGCAGCTTAGACAGGGGTGGGCCCGGGGAGCTGTTTTTT. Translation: CASSLDRGGPGELFF.

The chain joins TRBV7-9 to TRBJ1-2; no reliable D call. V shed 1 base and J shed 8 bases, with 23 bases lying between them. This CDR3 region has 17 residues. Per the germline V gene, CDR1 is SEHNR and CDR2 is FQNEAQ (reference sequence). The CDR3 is CASSLELWRDKESGYTF. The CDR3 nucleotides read TGTGCCAGCAGCTTAGAACTTTGGCGGGATAAAGAGAGCGGCTACACCTTC. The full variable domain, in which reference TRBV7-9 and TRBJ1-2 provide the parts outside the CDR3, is DTGVSQNPRHKITKRGQNVTFRCDPISEHNRLYWYRQTLGQGPEFLTYFQNEAQLEKSRLLSDRFSAERPKGSFSTLEIQRTEQGDSAMYLCASSLELWRDKESGYTFGSGTRLTVV.

The CDR3, as DNA: TGCACCGCTACAGATTCCTACGAGCAGTACGTC. It yields the protein CTATDSYEQYV. The J gene is TRBJ2-7, the V gene TRBV29-1; unclear D gene. The CDR3 contains 11 residues. The germline V gene has CDR1 SQVTM and CDR2 ANQGSEA.

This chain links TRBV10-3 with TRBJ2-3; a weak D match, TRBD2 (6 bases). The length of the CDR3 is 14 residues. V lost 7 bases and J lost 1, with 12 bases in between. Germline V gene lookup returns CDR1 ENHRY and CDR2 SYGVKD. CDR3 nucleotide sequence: TGTGCCATCAAGTGGGGCGGGGGCACAGATACGCAGTATTTT. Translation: CAIKWGGGTDTQYF.

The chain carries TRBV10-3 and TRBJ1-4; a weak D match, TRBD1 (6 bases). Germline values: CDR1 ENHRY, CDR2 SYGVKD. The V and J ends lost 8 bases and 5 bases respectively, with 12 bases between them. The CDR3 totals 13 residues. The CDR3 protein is CAIGEQGNEKLFF. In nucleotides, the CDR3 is TGTGCCATCGGAGAACAGGGAAATGAAAAACTGTTTTTT.

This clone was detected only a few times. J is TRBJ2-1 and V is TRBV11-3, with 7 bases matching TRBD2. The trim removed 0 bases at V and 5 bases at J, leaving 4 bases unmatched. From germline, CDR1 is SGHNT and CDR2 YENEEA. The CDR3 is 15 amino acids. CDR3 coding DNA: TGTGCCAGCAGCTTAGAGGGACTACCTAACAATGAGCAGTTCTTC. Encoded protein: CASSLEGLPNNEQFF. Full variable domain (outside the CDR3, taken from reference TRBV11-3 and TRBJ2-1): EAGVVQSPRYKIIEKKQPVAFWCNPISGHNTLYWYLQNLGQGPELLIRYENEEAVDDSQLPKDRFSAERLKGVDSTLKIQPAELGDSAVYLCASSLEGLPNNEQFFGPGTRLTVL.

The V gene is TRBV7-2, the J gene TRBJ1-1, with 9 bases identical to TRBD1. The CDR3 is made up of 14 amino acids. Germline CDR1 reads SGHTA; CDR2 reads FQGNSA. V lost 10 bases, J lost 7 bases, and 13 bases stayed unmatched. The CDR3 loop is CATDLGDRAYEAFF. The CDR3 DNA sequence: TGTGCCACCGACTTAGGGGACAGGGCATATGAAGCTTTCTTT.

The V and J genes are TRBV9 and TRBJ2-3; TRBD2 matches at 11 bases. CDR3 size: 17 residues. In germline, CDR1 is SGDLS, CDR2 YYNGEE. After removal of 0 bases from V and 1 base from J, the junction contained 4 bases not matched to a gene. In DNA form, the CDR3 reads TGTGCCAGCAGCGTAGCGGGACTAGCGGTCGGCACAGATACGCAGTATTTT. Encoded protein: CASSVAGLAVGTDTQYF.

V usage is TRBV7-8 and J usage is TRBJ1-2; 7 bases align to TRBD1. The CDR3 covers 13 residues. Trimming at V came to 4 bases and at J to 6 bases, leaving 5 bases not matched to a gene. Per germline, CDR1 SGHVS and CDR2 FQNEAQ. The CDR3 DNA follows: TGTGCCAGCAGCTCGCTAGGGACAGATGGCTACACCTTC. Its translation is CASSSLGTDGYTF.

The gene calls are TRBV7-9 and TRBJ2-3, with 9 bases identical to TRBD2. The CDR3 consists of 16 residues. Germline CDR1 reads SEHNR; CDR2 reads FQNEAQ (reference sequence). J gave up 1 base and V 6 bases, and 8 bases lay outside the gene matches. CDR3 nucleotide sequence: TGTGCCAGCAGTCCCCTAGCGGGGCTCCGCACAGATACGCAGTATTTT. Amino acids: CASSPLAGLRTDTQYF.

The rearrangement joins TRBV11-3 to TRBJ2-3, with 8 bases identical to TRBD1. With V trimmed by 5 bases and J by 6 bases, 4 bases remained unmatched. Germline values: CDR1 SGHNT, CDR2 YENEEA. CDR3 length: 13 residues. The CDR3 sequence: CASSLTGEDTQYF. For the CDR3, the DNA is TGTGCCAGCAGCCTGACAGGGGAGGATACGCAGTATTTT.

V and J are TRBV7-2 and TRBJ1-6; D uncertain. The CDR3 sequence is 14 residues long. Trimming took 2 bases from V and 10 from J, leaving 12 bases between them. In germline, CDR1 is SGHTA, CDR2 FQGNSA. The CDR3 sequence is CASSLYFSGSPLHF. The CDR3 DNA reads TGTGCCAGCAGCTTATATTTCTCGGGGTCACCCCTCCACTTT. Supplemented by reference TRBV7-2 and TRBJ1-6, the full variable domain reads GAGVSQSPSNKVTEKGKDVELRCDPISGHTALYWYRQSLGQGLEFLIYFQGNSAPDKSGLPSDRFSAERTGGSVSTLTIQRTQQEDSAVYLCASSLYFSGSPLHFGNGTRLTVT.

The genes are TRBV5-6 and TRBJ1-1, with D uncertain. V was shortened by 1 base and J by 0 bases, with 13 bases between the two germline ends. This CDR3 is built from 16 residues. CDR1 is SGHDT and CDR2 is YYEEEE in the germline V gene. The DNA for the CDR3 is TGTGCCAGCAGCTTGCCACAGCCAAACCTGAACACTGAAGCTTTCTTT. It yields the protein CASSLPQPNLNTEAFF. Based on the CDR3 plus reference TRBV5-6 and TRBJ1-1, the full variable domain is DAGVTQSPTHLIKTRGQQVTLRCSPKSGHDTVSWYQQALGQGPQFIFQYYEEEERQRGNFPDRFSGHQFPNYSSELNVNALLLGDSALYLCASSLPQPNLNTEAFFGQGTRLTVV.

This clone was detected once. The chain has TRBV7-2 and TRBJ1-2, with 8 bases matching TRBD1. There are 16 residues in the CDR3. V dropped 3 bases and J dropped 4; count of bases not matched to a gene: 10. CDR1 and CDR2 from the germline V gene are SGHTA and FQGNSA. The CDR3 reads CASSLTSGTGPYGYTF. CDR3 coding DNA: TGTGCCAGCAGCTTGACGTCCGGGACAGGCCCCTATGGCTACACCTTC.

In DNA form, the CDR3 reads TGTGCCAGTAGCCAACAGGACAGGGTTAATGAAAAACTGTTTTTT. This gives the protein CASSQQDRVNEKLFF. V usage is TRBV19 and J usage is TRBJ1-4, with 8 nucleotides matching TRBD1. Trimming took 6 bases from V and 4 from J; bases not matched to a gene: 7. Germline CDR1 LNHDA, CDR2 SQIVND (reference sequence). There are 15 residues in the CDR3.

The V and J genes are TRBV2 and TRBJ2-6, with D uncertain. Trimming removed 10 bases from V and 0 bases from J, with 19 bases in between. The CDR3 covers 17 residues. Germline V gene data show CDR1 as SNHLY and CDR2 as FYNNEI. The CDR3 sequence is CAILTESLLSGANVLTF. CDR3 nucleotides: TGTGCCATTTTGACGGAGTCACTCCTCTCTGGGGCCAACGTCCTGACTTTC.

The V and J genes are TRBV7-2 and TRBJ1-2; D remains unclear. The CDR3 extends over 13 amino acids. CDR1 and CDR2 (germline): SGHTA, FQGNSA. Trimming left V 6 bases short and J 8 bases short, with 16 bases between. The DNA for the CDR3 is TGTGCCAGCAGTTCCGACATTGGGTACGGCTACACCTTC. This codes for CASSSDIGYGYTF.